The T cell receptor beta chain under discussion was sequenced for a study of blood T cell repertoires in COVID-19. For the study at large: Sample material is recorded as cDNA or gDNA derived from T cells, B-cell-depleted T cells, or PBMCs.

This clone was observed a few times. CDR3 length: 16 amino acids. Germline lookup yields CDR1 WSHSY and CDR2 SAAADI. V was pared by 6 bases and J by 5 bases, with 7 bases of the junction left unmatched. Authors' data handling: Amplification of reference gene primers provided the estimated nucleated cell counts. Repertoires were generated with immunoSEQ multiplex PCR, while TCRdb's copy carries only in-frame clones and drops some. V, J and clone size are taken as reported in that table, and D and trimming were inferred from the DNA itself. In the table there are about 380,000 clones, roughly four fifths of which are singletons.

This receptor was taken from a human donor with acute or convalescent COVID-19. The donor label of this sample is uncertain. The sample comprised peripheral blood. This rearrangement joins TRBV10-2 to TRBJ1-6; 10 bases are shared with TRBD1. DNA for the CDR3: TGCGCCAGCAGAGCCCGGGACAGGGGAGATAATTCACCCCTCCACTTT. Its protein product is CASRARDRGDNSPLHF.